This entry is about one TCR beta chain. In the study's own analysis: Estimates of nucleated cell counts were drawn from the amplification of reference gene primers. Only in-frame clones appear in the TCRdb table, and some are missing; sequencing was by immunoSEQ multiplex PCR. V and J calls and clone size are copied from that table; D and trimming were computed from the DNA. Of about 200,000 clones in the sample, more than 75% were seen once. The CDR3 extends over 10 amino acids. The V segment lost 8 bases and the J segment 7 bases; nucleotides outside the gene matches: 5. Germline CDR1 and CDR2: GTSNPN and SVGIG (reference sequence). The data are from a study of blood T cell repertoires in COVID-19.

The rearrangement joins TRBV30 to TRBJ2-7; 7 bases agree with TRBD2. Source material: peripheral blood. The sequence was collected from a man in his forties with active or convalescent COVID-19. DNA of the CDR3: TGTGCCGCCGGGCGGGGGGAGCAGTACTTC. It yields the protein CAAGRGEQYF. The full variable domain, its missing parts supplied by reference TRBV30 and TRBJ2-7, is SQTIHQWPATLVQPVGSPLSLECTVEGTSNPNLYWYRQAAGRGLQLLFYSVGIGQISSEVPQNLSASRPQDRQFILSSKKLLLSDSGFYLCAAGRGEQYFGPGTRLTVT.